A selection of T cell receptor beta chains follows, all from one sample in a study of control samples from healthy donors and cancer patients. The protocol was immunoSEQ multiplex PCR, while the TCRdb copy is restricted to in-frame clones and leaves out a portion. Found here are just under 80,000 clones, about 87% of them singletons; the top ten hold 1.5% to 2%. Sequencing input: PBMCs. These receptors originate from a woman in her fifties or sixties with head and neck cancer. Both conserved end residues are part of each CDR3. D genes are given only for firm matches. Clone size is not always given. Where it is, it says once, few, many or a class for expanded clones.

v_call	j_call	d_call	clone_size	cdr3_aa	cdr3_nt
TRBV18	TRBJ1-1	-	-	CASSPQGLYTEAFF	TGTGCCAGCTCACCACAGGGGTTGTACACTGAAGCTTTCTTT
TRBV11-3	TRBJ2-2	-	-	CASSLYQGAGELFF	TGTGCCAGCAGCCTGTATCAGGGAGCCGGGGAGCTGTTTTTT
TRBV3-1/TRBV3-2	TRBJ1-4	-	once	CASSHNKKEKLFF	TGTGCCAGCAGCCATAACAAAAAGGAAAAACTGTTTTTT
TRBV6-2/TRBV6-3	TRBJ1-2	TRBD1	once	CASSPSWGTGRETAKSTNYGYTF	TGTGCCAGCAGCCCCTCATGGGGGACAGGCCGAGAAACCGCCAAGTCGACTAACTATGGCTACACCTTC
TRBV14	TRBJ1-3	-	-	CASSQDLARPGNTIYF	TGTGCCAGCAGCCAAGATCTGGCAAGACCTGGAAACACCATATATTTT
TRBV19	TRBJ2-5	TRBD2	-	CASTSTSGQETQYF	TGTGCCAGCACTTCGACTAGCGGACAAGAGACCCAGTACTTC
TRBV9	TRBJ2-3	-	-	CASSANHGERTDTQYF	TGTGCCAGCAGCGCTAATCACGGAGAACGCACAGATACGCAGTATTTT
TRBV25-1	TRBJ2-1	TRBD2	-	CASSNPSGSNDEQFF	TGTGCCAGCAGTAATCCTAGCGGGAGTAACGATGAGCAGTTCTTC
TRBV20-1	TRBJ2-1	TRBD1	-	CSASYRGAYNEQFF	TGCAGTGCTAGTTACAGGGGAGCCTACAATGAGCAGTTCTTC
TRBV6-5	TRBJ1-2	TRBD1	-	CASSYIRTGGNYGYTF	TGTGCCAGCAGTTACATACGGACAGGGGGTAACTATGGCTACACCTTC
TRBV19	TRBJ1-5	-	-	CASSMRGQPQHF	TGTGCCAGTAGTATGCGGGGTCAGCCCCAGCATTTT
TRBV21-1	TRBJ2-1	-	-	CASSISGSSYNEQFF	TGTGCCAGCAGCATTAGCGGGAGCTCCTACAATGAGCAGTTCTTC
TRBV14	TRBJ1-3	-	-	CASSQGLLGGIGNTIYF	TGTGCCAGCAGCCAAGGACTTCTGGGAGGTATTGGAAACACCATATATTTT
TRBV7-9	TRBJ1-5	TRBD1	-	CASSPGDSSNQPQHF	TGTGCCAGCAGCCCGGGGGACAGTAGCAATCAGCCCCAGCATTTT
TRBV27	TRBJ1-2	-	-	CASKKQGVYGYTF	TGTGCCAGCAAAAAACAGGGAGTGTACGGCTACACCTTC
TRBV6-4	TRBJ1-2	-	-	CASSAVPDYGYTF	TGTGCCAGCAGTGCCGTTCCAGACTATGGCTACACCTTC
TRBV6-6	TRBJ2-1	TRBD1	-	CASSRTGGGNYNEQFF	TGTGCCAGCAGCCGAACAGGGGGAGGTAATTACAATGAGCAGTTCTTC
TRBV2	TRBJ1-5	TRBD1	-	CASIQDRGLTLSNQPQHF	TGTGCCTCAATCCAGGACAGGGGCCTTACCCTTAGCAATCAGCCCCAGCATTTT
TRBV19	TRBJ2-1	-	-	CASSIGGGPPYNEQFF	TGTGCCAGTAGTATTGGAGGGGGGCCCCCCTACAATGAGCAGTTCTTC
TRBV29-1	TRBJ2-1	TRBD2	-	CSITGTSGPNEQFF	TGCAGCATTACCGGGACTAGCGGACCAAATGAGCAGTTCTTC
TRBV13	TRBJ2-3	-	-	CASRRWELDADTQYF	TGTGCCAGCAGACGTTGGGAACTAGACGCAGATACGCAGTATTTT
TRBV14	TRBJ1-5	TRBD1	-	CASSTRGTVSSSVQPQHF	TGTGCCAGCAGCACCCGAGGGACAGTGTCGTCAAGTGTTCAGCCCCAGCATTTT
TRBV4-1	TRBJ2-7	-	once	CASSQVDALYEQYF	TGCGCCAGCAGCCAAGTTGACGCACTCTACGAGCAGTACTTC
TRBV6-6	TRBJ2-3	-	few	CASSYPPGDTQYF	TGTGCCAGCAGTTACCCGCCCGGGGATACGCAGTATTTT
TRBV6-2/TRBV6-3	TRBJ2-7	-	few	CASTPDRSSYEQYF	TGTGCCAGCACCCCCGACAGGAGCTCCTACGAGCAGTACTTC
TRBV27	TRBJ2-7	-	-	CASSPLIRERTASVQYF	TGTGCCAGCAGTCCACTTATCCGGGAGAGGACAGCCTCTGTGCAGTACTTC
TRBV20-1	TRBJ1-4	-	-	CSASLVGTEKLFF	TGCAGTGCTAGTCTCGTTGGGACTGAAAAACTGTTTTTT